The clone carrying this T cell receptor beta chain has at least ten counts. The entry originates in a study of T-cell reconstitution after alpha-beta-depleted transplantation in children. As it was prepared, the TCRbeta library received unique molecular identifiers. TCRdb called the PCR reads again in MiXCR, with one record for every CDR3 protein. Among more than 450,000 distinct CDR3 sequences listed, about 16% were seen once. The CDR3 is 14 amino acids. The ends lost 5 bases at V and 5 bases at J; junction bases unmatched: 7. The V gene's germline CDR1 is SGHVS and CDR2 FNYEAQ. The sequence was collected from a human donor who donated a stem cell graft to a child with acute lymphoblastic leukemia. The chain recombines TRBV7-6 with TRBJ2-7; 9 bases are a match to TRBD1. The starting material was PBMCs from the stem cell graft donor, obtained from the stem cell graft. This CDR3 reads CASSQGQGLHEQYF. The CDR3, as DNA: TGTGCCAGCAGCCAGGGACAGGGTTTGCACGAGCAGTACTTC.